The 11 T cell receptor beta chains below come from one sample, sequenced in a study of T-cell reconstitution after alpha-beta-depleted transplantation in children. Molecular barcoding with unique molecular identifiers was used for the TCRbeta library. TCRdb itself ran the PCR reads through MiXCR, one entry per CDR3 protein. The sample gives around 400,000 distinct CDR3 sequences, around 9.9% of which show up once; roughly 5.1% is in the top ten. The source material was PBMCs from the stem cell graft donor, sampled from the stem cell graft. These receptors all stem from a human donor who donated a stem cell graft to a child with acute myeloid leukemia.

This clonotype occurred many times. V usage is TRBV12-3 or TRBV12-4 and J usage is TRBJ2-1; 9 positions match TRBD2. The CDR3 has 14 residues. V trimming: 3 bases; J trimming: 3 bases; junction bases outside the gene matches: 0. The CDR3: CASSFSGSYNEQFF. The CDR3 coding sequence is TGTGCCAGCAGTTTTAGCGGGAGCTACAATGAGCAGTTCTTC.

This clonotype appeared a few times. This rearrangement joins TRBV5-1 to TRBJ2-5, with 7 positions matching TRBD2. Germline trimming cut 4 bases from V and 1 base from J; bases unmatched to any gene: 10. Germline V gene data show CDR1 as SGHRS and CDR2 as YFSETQ. The CDR3 spans 16 residues. CDR3 bases: TGCGCCAGCAGCACCGGGGGGATAGCACTCCAAGAGACCCAGTACTTC. Translation gives CASSTGGIALQETQYF.

This chain uses TRBV29-1 with TRBJ2-3; D possibly corresponds to TRBD2 (6 bases). This CDR3 has 15 residues. Trimming shortened V by 0 bases and J by 0 bases, and 10 bases separated the two germline ends. Looked up from germline, CDR1 is SQVTM and CDR2 is ANQGSEA. The CDR3 DNA sequence: TGCAGCGTTGAAGATCGGGGGATAAGCACAGATACGCAGTATTTT. Its protein product is CSVEDRGISTDTQYF.

This clonotype was seen many times. The rearrangement uses TRBV7-9 and TRBJ2-1; D not resolved. Germline V gene sequence: CDR1 SEHNR, CDR2 FQNEAQ (reference sequence). V lost 5 bases and J 0 bases, leaving 17 bases between the germline ends. The CDR3 has 17 amino acids. The CDR3 loop is CASSPSENPSSYNEQFF. CDR3 nucleotide sequence: TGTGCCAGCAGCCCGTCCGAAAATCCAAGCTCCTACAATGAGCAGTTCTTC.

This sequence joins TRBV4-3 and TRBJ2-5; 13 bases are a match to TRBD2. CDR3 length: 20 amino acids. CDR1 LGHNA and CDR2 YSLEER come from the germline V gene. V dropped 0 bases and J dropped 0; count of bases not matched to a gene: 10. In nucleotides, the CDR3 is TGCGCCAGCAGCCAAGAAAGGGGACTAGCGGGAACCCTGTACCAAGAGACCCAGTACTTC. Encoded protein: CASSQERGLAGTLYQETQYF.

The CDR3 region has the DNA TGTGCCATCAGTGATTCCGGGACAGGGGGTCCCGAGCAGTACTTC. It encodes CAISDSGTGGPEQYF. The J gene is TRBJ2-7, the V gene TRBV10-3; 11 bases are a match to TRBD1. Germline V lookup: CDR1 ENHRY, CDR2 SYGVKD. The V and J ends lost 3 bases and 6 bases, in that order; junction bases with no gene match: 7. This CDR3 spans 15 amino acids.

V and J are TRBV28 and TRBJ1-3; no definite D call. CDR1 is MDHEN and CDR2 is SYDVKM in the germline V gene. This CDR3 is 14 amino acids long. V was cut by 3 bases and J by 4 bases, with 10 bases left in between. The DNA of the CDR3 is TGTGCCAGCAGTTTTCACGACTCGGGAAACACCATATATTTT. It translates to CASSFHDSGNTIYF.

This clonotype was observed a few times. The chain links TRBV7-3 to TRBJ2-2, with TRBD2 matching over 8 bases. In germline, CDR1 is SGHTA, CDR2 FQGTGA. V shed 5 bases and J 5 bases; nucleotides not matched to a gene: 16. The CDR3 length is 18 residues. The CDR3 sequence: CASSTGRAGGLLTGELFF. In DNA, the CDR3 is TGTGCCAGCAGCACCGGCAGGGCGGGGGGCCTCCTTACCGGGGAGCTGTTTTTT.

This clonotype was observed a few times. The chain combines TRBV5-6 with TRBJ2-7; no firm D call. The germline V and J ends were trimmed by 3 bases and 0 bases, with 4 bases remaining between them. Germline loops: CDR1 SGHDT, CDR2 YYEEEE. The length of the CDR3 is 12 residues. The CDR3 nucleotides are TGTGCCAGCAGCTCCTTCTCCTACGAGCAGTACGTC. Protein sequence: CASSSFSYEQYV.

This chain connects TRBV5-1 to TRBJ2-5; TRBD2 matches 7 bases. Per germline, CDR1 SGHRS and CDR2 YFSETQ. The CDR3 covers 15 residues. V trimming: 0 bases; J trimming: 1 base; junction bases outside the gene matches: 3. CDR3 bases: TGCGCCAGCAGCTTGGGATCTAGCGGCCAAGAGACCCAGTACTTC. This sequence encodes CASSLGSSGQETQYF.

This chain connects TRBV10-3 to TRBJ1-4; D is perhaps TRBD1 (6 bases). Trimming cost V 0 bases and J 2 bases, with 7 bases left between them. Germline CDR1 ENHRY, CDR2 SYGVKD. This CDR3 is 15 amino acids long. The CDR3: CAISESQGTNEKLFF. CDR3 in DNA: TGTGCCATCAGTGAGTCGCAGGGGACTAATGAAAAACTGTTTTTT.